A selection of T cell receptor beta chains follows, all from one sample in a study of cytomegalovirus exposure and HLA in healthy donors. Some clones are missing from TCRdb's copy, which holds only in-frame ones; the method was immunoSEQ multiplex PCR. This sample has about 96,000 clones; roughly 74% occur once, and the top ten carry less than 15%. Sequencing was performed on PBMCs. Source of these receptors: a woman in her seventies in good health and CMV-seropositive. The CDR3 runs from the conserved cysteine through the conserved F or W. D genes are given only for firm matches. Some rows mark clone size as missing; the rest say once, few, many or name a class of expanded clone.

CDR3 protein,CDR3 DNA,J gene,D gene,clone size,V gene
CASSTRDRDQRSYNEQFF,TGTGCCAGCAGCACCCGGGACAGGGACCAACGCTCCTACAATGAGCAGTTCTTC,TRBJ2-1,.,.,TRBV21-1
CASSLSGSLQYF,TGTGCCAGCAGTTTATCGGGGAGCCTGCAGTACTTC,TRBJ2-5,.,.,TRBV28
CASSYSGAGAYNEQFF,TGTGCCAGCAGTTACTCGGGCGCGGGGGCCTACAATGAGCAGTTCTTC,TRBJ2-1,TRBD2,once,TRBV6-5
CASSLARLAGDEQFF,TGTGCCAGCAGCTTAGCGCGACTAGCGGGAGATGAGCAGTTCTTC,TRBJ2-1,TRBD2,.,TRBV11-1
CSVGHPGTQYF,TGCAGCGTTGGGCACCCGGGGACCCAGTACTTC,TRBJ2-5,.,.,TRBV29-1
CASSSYRAYEQYF,TGTGCCAGCAGCTCCTACAGGGCATACGAGCAGTACTTC,TRBJ2-7,.,.,TRBV7-2
CASKKQGGGYTF,TGTGCCAGCAAGAAACAGGGCGGAGGCTACACCTTC,TRBJ1-2,.,.,TRBV6-5
CASSSGRANEKLFF,TGTGCCAGTAGTTCCGGCCGGGCTAATGAAAAACTGTTTTTT,TRBJ1-4,.,.,TRBV19
CASRPDSWLSEQYF,TGCGCCAGCAGGCCCGACAGCTGGCTATCGGAGCAGTACTTC,TRBJ2-7,.,.,TRBV10-2
CASSYDRDQPQHF,TGTGCCAGCAGTTACGACAGAGATCAGCCCCAGCATTTT,TRBJ1-5,.,.,TRBV6-5
CASSLGGRGHAQETQYF,TGTGCCAGCAGCTTAGGGGGGAGGGGCCACGCCCAAGAGACCCAGTACTTC,TRBJ2-5,TRBD2,.,TRBV7-9
CASSQDTSGYNEQFF,TGCGCCAGCAGCCAAGACACTAGCGGGTACAATGAGCAGTTCTTC,TRBJ2-1,TRBD2,.,TRBV4-3
CASRDRSAGGTPLHF,TGTGCCAGCAGGGACAGGTCGGCGGGTGGAACACCCCTCCACTTT,TRBJ1-6,TRBD1,.,TRBV6-4
CASSLTSSGQETQYF,TGTGCCAGCAGCCTCACTAGCTCAGGACAAGAGACCCAGTACTTC,TRBJ2-5,.,.,TRBV7-2
CASSQLASGGYTF,TGTGCCAGCAGCCAATTAGCGAGCGGTGGCTACACCTTC,TRBJ1-2,.,.,TRBV14
CASSPPQGWTEAFF,TGTGCCAGCTCACCACCGCAGGGGTGGACTGAAGCTTTCTTT,TRBJ1-1,.,.,TRBV18
CASSESTNTEAFF,TGCGCCAGCAGTGAGAGTACAAACACTGAAGCTTTCTTT,TRBJ1-1,.,few,TRBV10-2
CASSADIYSNQPQHF,TGTGCCAGCAGCGCCGACATCTATAGCAATCAGCCCCAGCATTTT,TRBJ1-5,.,.,TRBV2
CACWTGDNSPLHF,TGTGCCTGCTGGACAGGAGATAATTCACCCCTCCACTTT,TRBJ1-6,TRBD1,.,TRBV30
CASSHPGTGGAQYF,TGCGCCAGCAGCCATCCCGGGACAGGGGGAGCGCAGTATTTT,TRBJ2-3,TRBD1,few,TRBV4-1